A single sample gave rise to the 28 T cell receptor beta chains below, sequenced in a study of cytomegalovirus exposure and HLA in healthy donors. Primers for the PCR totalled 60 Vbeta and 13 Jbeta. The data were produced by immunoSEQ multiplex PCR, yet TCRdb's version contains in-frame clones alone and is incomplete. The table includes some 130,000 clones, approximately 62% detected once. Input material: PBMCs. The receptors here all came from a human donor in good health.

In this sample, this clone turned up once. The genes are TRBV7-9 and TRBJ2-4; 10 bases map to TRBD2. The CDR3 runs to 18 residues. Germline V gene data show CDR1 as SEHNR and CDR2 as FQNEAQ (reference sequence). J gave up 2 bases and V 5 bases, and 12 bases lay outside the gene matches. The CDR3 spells CASSPLSGRAGTKNIQYF. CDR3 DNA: TGTGCCAGCAGCCCCTTGAGCGGGAGGGCAGGAACCAAAAACATTCAGTACTTC.

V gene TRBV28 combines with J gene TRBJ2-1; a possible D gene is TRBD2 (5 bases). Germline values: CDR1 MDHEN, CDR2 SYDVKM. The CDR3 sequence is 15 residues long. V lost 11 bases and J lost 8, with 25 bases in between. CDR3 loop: CAGTTRGAARDEQFF. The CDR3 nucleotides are TGTGCCGGCACCACCCGGGGAGCGGCCCGCGATGAGCAGTTCTTC.

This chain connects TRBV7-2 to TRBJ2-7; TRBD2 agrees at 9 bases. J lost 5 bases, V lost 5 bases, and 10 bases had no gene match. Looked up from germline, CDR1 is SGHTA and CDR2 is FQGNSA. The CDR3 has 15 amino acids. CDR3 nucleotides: TGTGCCAGCAGCCGAACCCGGACTAGCGCTGACGAGCAGTACTTC. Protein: CASSRTRTSADEQYF.

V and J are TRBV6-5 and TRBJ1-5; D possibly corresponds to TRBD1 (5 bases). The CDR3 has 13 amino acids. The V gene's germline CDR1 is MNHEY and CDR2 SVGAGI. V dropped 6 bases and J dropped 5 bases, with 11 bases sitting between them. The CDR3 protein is CASSLWGDQPQHF. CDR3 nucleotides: TGTGCCAGCAGCCTATGGGGGGATCAGCCCCAGCATTTT.

Here the CDR3 reads CSALDTEAFF. DNA for the CDR3: TGCAGCGCCCTTGACACTGAAGCTTTCTTT. The chain joins TRBV29-1 to TRBJ1-1; D unresolved. Germline V gene sequence: CDR1 SQVTM, CDR2 ANQGSEA. Trimming removed 7 bases at V and 3 bases at J, with 6 bases between. The CDR3 sequence is 10 residues long.

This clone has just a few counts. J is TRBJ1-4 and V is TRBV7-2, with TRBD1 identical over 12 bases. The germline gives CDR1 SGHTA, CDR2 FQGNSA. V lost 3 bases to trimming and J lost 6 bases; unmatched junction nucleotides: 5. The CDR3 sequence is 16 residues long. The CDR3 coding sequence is TGTGCCAGCAGCTTGGGGACAGGGGGCTTTTATGAAAAACTGTTTTTT. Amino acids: CASSLGTGGFYEKLFF.

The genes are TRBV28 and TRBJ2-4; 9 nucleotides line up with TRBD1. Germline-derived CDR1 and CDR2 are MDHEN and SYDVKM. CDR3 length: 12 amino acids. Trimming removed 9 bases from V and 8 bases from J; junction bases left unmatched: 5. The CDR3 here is CASWDRAYIQYF. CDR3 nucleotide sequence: TGTGCCAGTTGGGACAGGGCGTACATTCAGTACTTC.

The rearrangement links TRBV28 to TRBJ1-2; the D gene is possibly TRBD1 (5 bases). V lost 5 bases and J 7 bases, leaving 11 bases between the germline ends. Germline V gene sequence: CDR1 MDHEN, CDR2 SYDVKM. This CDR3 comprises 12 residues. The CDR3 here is CASSIPGSGYTF. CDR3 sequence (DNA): TGTGCCAGCAGTATCCCAGGGTCTGGCTACACCTTC.

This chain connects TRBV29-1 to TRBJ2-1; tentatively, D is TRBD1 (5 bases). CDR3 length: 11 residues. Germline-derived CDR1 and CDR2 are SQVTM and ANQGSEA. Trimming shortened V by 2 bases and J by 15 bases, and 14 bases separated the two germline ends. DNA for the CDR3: TGCAGCGTTGAATTGGGGCTAGTTCGGTTCTTC. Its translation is CSVELGLVRFF.

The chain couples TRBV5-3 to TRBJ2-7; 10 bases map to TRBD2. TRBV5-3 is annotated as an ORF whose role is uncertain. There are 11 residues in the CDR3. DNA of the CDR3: TGTGGGCTAGCGGGAGCCTACGAGCAGTACTTC. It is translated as CGLAGAYEQYF.

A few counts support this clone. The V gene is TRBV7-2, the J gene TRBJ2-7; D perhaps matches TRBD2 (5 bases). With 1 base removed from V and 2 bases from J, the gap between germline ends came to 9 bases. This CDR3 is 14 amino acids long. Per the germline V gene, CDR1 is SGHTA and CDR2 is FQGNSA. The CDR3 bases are TGTGCCAGCAGCTTAGGGCTAGCAGCCTACGAGCAGTACTTC. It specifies CASSLGLAAYEQYF.

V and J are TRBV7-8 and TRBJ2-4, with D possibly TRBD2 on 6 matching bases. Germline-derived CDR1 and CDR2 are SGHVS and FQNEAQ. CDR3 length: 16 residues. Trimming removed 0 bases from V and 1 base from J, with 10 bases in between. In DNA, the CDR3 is TGTGCCAGCAGCTTAGCATACCGGGGGGCCAAAAACATTCAGTACTTC. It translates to CASSLAYRGAKNIQYF.

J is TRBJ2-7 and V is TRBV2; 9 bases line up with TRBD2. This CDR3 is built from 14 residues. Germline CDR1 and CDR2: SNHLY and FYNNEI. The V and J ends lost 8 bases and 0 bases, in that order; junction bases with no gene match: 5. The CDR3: CASRRLAASYEQYF. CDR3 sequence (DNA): TGTGCCAGCCGACGACTAGCGGCCTCCTACGAGCAGTACTTC.

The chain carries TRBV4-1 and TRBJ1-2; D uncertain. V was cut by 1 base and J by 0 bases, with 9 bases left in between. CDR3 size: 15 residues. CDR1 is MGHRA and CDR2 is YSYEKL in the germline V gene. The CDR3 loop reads CASSQGMRANYGYTF. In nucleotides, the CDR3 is TGCGCCAGCAGCCAAGGTATGCGGGCTAACTATGGCTACACCTTC.

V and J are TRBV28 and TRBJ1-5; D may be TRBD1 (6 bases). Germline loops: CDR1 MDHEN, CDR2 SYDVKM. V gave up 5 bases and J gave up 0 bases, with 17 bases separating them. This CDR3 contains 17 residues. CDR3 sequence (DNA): TGTGCCAGCAGTCCGACGACAGGCAGTTATAGCAATCAGCCCCAGCATTTT. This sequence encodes CASSPTTGSYSNQPQHF.

For the CDR3, the DNA is TGTGCCAGCAGCCCAGGTTTGGCACCGTCCGGGGAGCTGTTTTTT. Translation gives CASSPGLAPSGELFF. The V gene is TRBV9, the J gene TRBJ2-2; D is undetermined. V gave up 4 bases and J gave up 6 bases, with 16 bases separating them. From germline, CDR1 is SGDLS and CDR2 YYNGEE. The CDR3 loop spans 15 amino acids.

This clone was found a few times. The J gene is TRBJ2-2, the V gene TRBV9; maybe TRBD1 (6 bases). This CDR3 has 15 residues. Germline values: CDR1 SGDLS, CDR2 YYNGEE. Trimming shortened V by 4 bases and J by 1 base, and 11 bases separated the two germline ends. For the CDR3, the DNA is TGTGCCAGCAGCCCCGGACAGCGGAACACCGGGGAGCTGTTTTTT. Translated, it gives CASSPGQRNTGELFF.

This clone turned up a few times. The CDR3: CASSWRPGQVLEQFF. CDR3 bases: TGTGCCAGCAGTTGGAGACCGGGACAGGTCCTCGAGCAGTTCTTC. The chain recombines TRBV6-6 with TRBJ2-1; 8 bases fit TRBD1. There are 15 residues in the CDR3. The V segment lost 4 bases and the J segment 10 bases; nucleotides outside the gene matches: 12. Germline assignment: CDR1 MNHNY and CDR2 SVGAGI (reference sequence).

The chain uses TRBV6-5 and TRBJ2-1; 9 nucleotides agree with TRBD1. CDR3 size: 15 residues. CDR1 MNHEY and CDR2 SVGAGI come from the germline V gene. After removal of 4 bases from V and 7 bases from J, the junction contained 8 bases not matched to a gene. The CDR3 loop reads CASSSSGTGFNEQFF. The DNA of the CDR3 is TGTGCCAGCAGTTCTTCCGGGACAGGGTTTAATGAGCAGTTCTTC.

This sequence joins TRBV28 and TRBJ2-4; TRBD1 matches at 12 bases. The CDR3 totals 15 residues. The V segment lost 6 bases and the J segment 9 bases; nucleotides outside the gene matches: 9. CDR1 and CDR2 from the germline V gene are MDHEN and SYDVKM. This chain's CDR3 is CASRGTGGPLGIQYF. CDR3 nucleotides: TGTGCCAGCAGGGGGACAGGGGGCCCACTTGGCATTCAGTACTTC.

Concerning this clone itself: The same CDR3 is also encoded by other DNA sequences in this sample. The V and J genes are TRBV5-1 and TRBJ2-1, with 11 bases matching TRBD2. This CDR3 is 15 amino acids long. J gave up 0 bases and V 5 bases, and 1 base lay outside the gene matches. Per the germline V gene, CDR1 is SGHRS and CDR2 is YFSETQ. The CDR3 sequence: CASSTSGSSYNEQFF. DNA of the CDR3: TGCGCCAGCAGTACTAGCGGGAGCTCCTACAATGAGCAGTTCTTC.

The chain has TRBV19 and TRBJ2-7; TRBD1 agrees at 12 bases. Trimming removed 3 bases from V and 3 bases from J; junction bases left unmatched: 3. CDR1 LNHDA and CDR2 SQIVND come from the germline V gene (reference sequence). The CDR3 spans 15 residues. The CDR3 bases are TGTGCCAGTAGTATCGGGACAGGGGGCCACTACGAGCAGTACTTC. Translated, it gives CASSIGTGGHYEQYF.

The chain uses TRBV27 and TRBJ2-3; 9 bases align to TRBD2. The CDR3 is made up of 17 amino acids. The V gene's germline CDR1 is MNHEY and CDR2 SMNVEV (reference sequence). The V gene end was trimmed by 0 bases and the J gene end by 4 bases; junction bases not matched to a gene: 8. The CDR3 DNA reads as TGTGCCAGCAGTTTATCGAATCTAGCGGGGCACGCAGATACGCAGTATTTT. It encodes CASSLSNLAGHADTQYF.

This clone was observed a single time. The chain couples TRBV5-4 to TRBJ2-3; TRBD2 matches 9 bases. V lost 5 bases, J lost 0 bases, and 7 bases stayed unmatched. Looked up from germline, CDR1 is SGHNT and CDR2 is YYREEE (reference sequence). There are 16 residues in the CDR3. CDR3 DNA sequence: TGTGCCAGCAGACCCGGGACTAGCCGTAGCACAGATACGCAGTATTTT. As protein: CASRPGTSRSTDTQYF. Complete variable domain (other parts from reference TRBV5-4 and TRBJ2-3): ETGVTQSPTHLIKTRGQQVTLRCSSQSGHNTVSWYQQALGQGPQFIFQYYREEENGRGNFPPRFSGLQFPNYSSELNVNALELDDSALYLCASRPGTSRSTDTQYFGPGTRLTVL.

The CDR3 reads CASSLDPSWPGELFF. CDR3 coding DNA: TGTGCCAGCAGCTTGGACCCGTCCTGGCCCGGGGAGCTGTTTTTT. This chain connects TRBV5-4 to TRBJ2-2; D unresolved. Germline CDR1 and CDR2: SGHNT and YYREEE (reference sequence). This CDR3 is built from 15 residues. Between the trimmed V and J ends, which lost 0 bases and 6 bases, there was a span of 12 bases.

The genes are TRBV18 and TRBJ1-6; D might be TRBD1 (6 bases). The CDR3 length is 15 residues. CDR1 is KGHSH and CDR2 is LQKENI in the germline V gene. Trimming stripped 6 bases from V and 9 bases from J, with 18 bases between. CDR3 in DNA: TGTGCCAGCTCCCCTAGACAGGCATCGGGTTCACCCCTCCACTTT. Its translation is CASSPRQASGSPLHF.

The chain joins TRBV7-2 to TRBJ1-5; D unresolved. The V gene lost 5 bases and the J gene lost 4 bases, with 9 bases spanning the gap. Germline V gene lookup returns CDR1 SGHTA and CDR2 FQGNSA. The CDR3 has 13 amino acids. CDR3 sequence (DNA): TGTGCCAGCAGCCCAGACGGGAATCAGCCCCAGCATTTT. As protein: CASSPDGNQPQHF. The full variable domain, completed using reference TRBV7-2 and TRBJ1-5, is GAGVSQSPSNKVTEKGKDVELRCDPISGHTALYWYRQSLGQGLEFLIYFQGNSAPDKSGLPSDRFSAERTGGSVSTLTIQRTQQEDSAVYLCASSPDGNQPQHFGDGTRLSIL.

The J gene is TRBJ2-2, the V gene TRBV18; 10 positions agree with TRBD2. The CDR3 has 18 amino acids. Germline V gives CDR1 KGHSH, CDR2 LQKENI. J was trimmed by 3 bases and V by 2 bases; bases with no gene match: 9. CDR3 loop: CASSPLGLAESYTGELFF. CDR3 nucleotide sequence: TGTGCCAGCTCACCATTAGGACTAGCGGAGTCCTACACCGGGGAGCTGTTTTTT.